A selection of T cell receptor beta chains follows, all from one sample in a study of cytomegalovirus exposure and HLA in healthy donors. Some clones are missing from TCRdb's copy, which holds only in-frame ones; the method was immunoSEQ multiplex PCR. The sample lists more than 100,000 clones, about 75% occurring once. Sequenced input: PBMCs. The receptors come from a man in his sixties in good health and CMV-seropositive. CDR3s include the opening cysteine and the closing phenylalanine or tryptophan. The D gene is left open where the match is weak. For some rows the clone size is stated as once, few or many, or as a class when expanded; others skip it.

j_call clone_size v_call d_call cdr3_aa cdr3_nt
TRBJ1-1 NA TRBV9 TRBD1 CASSAQTGTATEAFF TGTGCCAGCAGCGCCCAGACAGGGACGGCCACTGAAGCTTTCTTT
TRBJ1-1 few TRBV27 NA CASSDDSLGNTEAFF TGTGCCAGCAGTGACGACAGTTTGGGGAACACTGAAGCTTTCTTT
TRBJ1-3 NA TRBV27 NA CASSFQGFGNTIYF TGTGCCAGCAGTTTCCAGGGATTTGGAAACACCATATATTTT
TRBJ1-5 NA TRBV2 NA CASSEDSDQPQHF TGTGCCAGCAGTGAAGACAGTGATCAGCCCCAGCATTTT
TRBJ1-5 NA TRBV4-2 NA CASSPRGGDQPQHF TGTGCCAGCAGCCCGCGCGGGGGCGATCAGCCCCAGCATTTT
TRBJ1-5 NA TRBV2 TRBD1 CASRNSGTGGFNQPQHF TGTGCCAGCAGAAACTCCGGGACAGGGGGTTTCAATCAGCCCCAGCATTTT
TRBJ1-2 NA TRBV9 TRBD1 CASSATTGEGGYGYTF TGTGCCAGCAGCGCTACGACAGGGGAAGGTGGCTATGGCTACACCTTC
TRBJ2-3 NA TRBV4-1 TRBD2 CASSQVSILGGGTDTQYF TGCGCCAGCAGCCAAGTGTCAATACTGGGAGGGGGCACAGATACGCAGTATTTT
TRBJ2-2 NA TRBV2 NA CASSVQTNTGELFF TGTGCCAGCAGTGTTCAGACGAACACCGGGGAGCTGTTTTTT
TRBJ1-1 NA TRBV10-1 TRBD1 CASRADRVGTEAFF TGCGCCAGCAGAGCGGACAGGGTGGGGACTGAAGCTTTCTTT
TRBJ1-3 NA TRBV11-2 NA CASSLVGVFHNAGNTIYF TGTGCCAGCAGCTTAGTAGGGGTTTTTCATAATGCTGGAAACACCATATATTTT
TRBJ1-1 NA TRBV14 NA CASSRVRELWTEAFF TGTGCCAGCAGCCGGGTACGGGAATTGTGGACTGAAGCTTTCTTT
TRBJ1-2 NA TRBV28 TRBD1 CASSLTGESSSYGYTF TGTGCCAGCAGTTTGACAGGGGAATCGTCCAGCTATGGCTACACCTTC
TRBJ1-2 NA TRBV5-6 NA CASSLAAFNYGYTF TGTGCCAGCAGCTTGGCCGCGTTTAACTATGGCTACACCTTC
TRBJ2-2 NA TRBV30 NA CAWSLGEDTGELFF TGTGCCTGGAGTTTGGGGGAGGACACCGGGGAGCTGTTTTTT
TRBJ2-7 few TRBV7-2 NA CASSLLGSSVDEQYF TGTGCCAGCAGCTTATTAGGTAGTAGCGTGGACGAGCAGTACTTC
TRBJ1-3 NA TRBV9 NA CASSVGGRHSGNTIYF TGTGCCAGCAGCGTAGGGGGCAGGCACTCTGGAAACACCATATATTTT
TRBJ2-5 NA TRBV5-1 TRBD1 CASSLIGQAAETQYF TGCGCCAGCAGCTTGATCGGACAGGCCGCAGAGACCCAGTACTTC
TRBJ2-4 NA TRBV19 NA CASSISPVF TGTGCCAGTAGTATATCCCCAGTCTTC
TRBJ1-5 NA TRBV6-5 TRBD1 CASSSTGGRDQPQHF TGTGCCAGCAGTTCGACAGGGGGAAGGGATCAGCCCCAGCATTTT
TRBJ1-4 few TRBV18 TRBD1 CASSPTGGEKLFF TGTGCCAGCTCCCCTACAGGGGGGGAAAAACTGTTTTTT
TRBJ1-1 NA TRBV28 NA CASSPGGYTEAFF TGTGCCAGCAGTCCCGGAGGTTACACTGAAGCTTTCTTT
TRBJ2-7 NA TRBV11-2 TRBD2 CASSRTSGRGEQYF TGTGCCAGCAGCCGCACTAGCGGGAGAGGCGAGCAGTACTTC
TRBJ2-7 few TRBV5-3 NA CARRRDLHEQYF TGTGCCAGAAGGCGGGACCTCCACGAGCAGTACTTC
TRBJ2-2 NA TRBV6-1 NA CARILVRDTGELFF TGTGCCAGAATACTAGTACGGGACACCGGGGAGCTGTTTTTT
TRBJ1-2 NA TRBV2 NA CASRTYGYTF TGTGCGAGCAGGACATATGGCTACACCTTC
TRBJ1-3 NA TRBV5-5 NA CASSTGHLWDSGNTIYF TGTGCCAGCAGCACGGGACATCTATGGGACTCTGGAAACACCATATATTTT
TRBJ1-5 NA TRBV10-3 NA CATQAVENQPQHF TGTGCCACCCAGGCAGTAGAAAATCAGCCCCAGCATTTT
TRBJ2-1 NA TRBV19 NA CASVGRNEQFF TGTGCCAGTGTCGGGAGAAATGAGCAGTTCTTC
TRBJ1-5 once TRBV7-9 TRBD1 CASSPDRGDNQPQHF TGTGCCAGCAGCCCAGACAGGGGCGATAATCAGCCCCAGCATTTT
TRBJ2-5 few TRBV5-5 NA CASSLELAGGRETQYF TGTGCCAGCAGCTTGGAGCTGGCAGGAGGTAGAGAGACCCAGTACTTC
TRBJ2-2 NA TRBV11-3 TRBD2 CASSSGGPGELFF TGTGCCAGCAGTTCGGGGGGTCCCGGGGAGCTGTTTTTT
TRBJ2-1 NA TRBV5-1 TRBD2 CASSLELAGGYNEQFF TGCGCCAGCAGCTTGGAACTAGCGGGAGGTTACAATGAGCAGTTCTTC
TRBJ2-2 NA TRBV5-5 TRBD1 CASSITGTVNTGELFF TGTGCCAGCAGCATCACCGGGACAGTCAACACCGGGGAGCTGTTTTTT
TRBJ2-7 NA TRBV28 TRBD1 CASRGTGGTSYEQYF TGTGCCAGCAGGGGAACAGGGGGAACCTCCTACGAGCAGTACTTC
TRBJ2-6 NA TRBV29-1 TRBD1 CSVSRTGGAGANVLTF TGCAGCGTGTCGCGGACAGGGGGCGCTGGGGCCAACGTCCTGACTTTC
TRBJ2-7 few TRBV6-6 NA CASIHSRDLPSEQYF TGTGCCAGCATCCACTCTCGGGACTTACCTAGCGAGCAGTACTTC
TRBJ2-1 NA TRBV7-6 NA CASSLVELAEQFF TGTGCCAGCAGCTTAGTTGAGCTAGCTGAGCAGTTCTTC
TRBJ2-3 NA TRBV7-2 NA CASSSRRGTDTQYF TGTGCCAGCAGCTCCCGGAGGGGCACAGATACGCAGTATTTT
TRBJ1-3 NA TRBV5-1 TRBD1 CASSLRGPSGNTIYF TGCGCCAGCAGCTTGAGGGGGCCGTCTGGAAACACCATATATTTT
TRBJ1-4 NA TRBV9 NA CASSAGATNEKLFF TGTGCCAGCAGCGCAGGGGCAACTAATGAAAAACTGTTTTTT
TRBJ1-2 NA TRBV11-2 NA CASSLELRGGYTF TGTGCCAGCAGCTTAGAGTTAAGGGGTGGCTACACCTTC